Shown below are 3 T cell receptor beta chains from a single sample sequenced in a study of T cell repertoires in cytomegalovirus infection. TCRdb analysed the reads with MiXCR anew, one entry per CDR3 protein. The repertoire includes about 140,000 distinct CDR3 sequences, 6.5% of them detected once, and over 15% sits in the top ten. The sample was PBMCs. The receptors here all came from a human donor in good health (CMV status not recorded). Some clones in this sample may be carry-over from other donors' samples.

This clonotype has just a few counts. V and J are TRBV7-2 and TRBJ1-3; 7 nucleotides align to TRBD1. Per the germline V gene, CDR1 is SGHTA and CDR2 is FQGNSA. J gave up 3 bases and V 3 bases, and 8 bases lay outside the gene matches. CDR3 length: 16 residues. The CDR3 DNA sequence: TGTGCCAGCAGCTTTTCCGGGACAGTATATGGAAACACCATATATTTT. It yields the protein CASSFSGTVYGNTIYF.

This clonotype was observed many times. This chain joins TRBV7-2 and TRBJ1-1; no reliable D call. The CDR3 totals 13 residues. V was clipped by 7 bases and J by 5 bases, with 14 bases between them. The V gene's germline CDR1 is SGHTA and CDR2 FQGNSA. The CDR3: CASTMVGRTEAFF. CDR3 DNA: TGTGCCAGCACCATGGTTGGGAGGACTGAAGCTTTCTTT.

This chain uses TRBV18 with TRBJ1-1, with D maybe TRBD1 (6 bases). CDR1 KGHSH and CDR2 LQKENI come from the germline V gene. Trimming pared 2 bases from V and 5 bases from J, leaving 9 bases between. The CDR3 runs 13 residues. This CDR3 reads CASSPDRKTEAFF. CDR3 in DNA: TGTGCCAGCTCACCAGACAGGAAAACTGAAGCTTTCTTT.